These 25 T cell receptor beta chains came from one sample sequenced in a study of blood T cell repertoires in COVID-19. Clones were read by immunoSEQ multiplex PCR, and TCRdb kept only the in-frame ones, dropping some. The profile shows around 180,000 clones, approximately 78% of them singletons. Source material: peripheral blood. The receptors derive from an elderly woman with COVID-19, enrolled during active disease.

The chain recombines TRBV29-1 with TRBJ2-1; a weak D match, TRBD1 (5 bases). Trimming shortened V by 4 bases and J by 0 bases, and 10 bases separated the two germline ends. Germline loops: CDR1 SQVTM, CDR2 ANQGSEA. The length of the CDR3 is 14 residues. The CDR3 DNA follows: TGCAGCGTTGGGGGCAGGAGCTCCTACAATGAGCAGTTCTTC. Translating gives CSVGGRSSYNEQFF.

The genes are TRBV19 and TRBJ2-6; weak D call: TRBD1 (5 bases). The CDR3 covers 17 residues. Trimming stripped 7 bases from V and 3 bases from J, with 19 bases between. The germline V gene encodes CDR1 LNHDA and CDR2 SQIVND (reference sequence). The CDR3 DNA follows: TGTGCCAGTACCCTCATCCAGGGCAGGGATGGGGCCAACGTCCTGACTTTC. This encodes CASTLIQGRDGANVLTF.

This clone has only one observation. This sequence joins TRBV11-3 and TRBJ1-1; D perhaps matches TRBD1 (6 bases). V lost 1 base, J lost 3 bases, and 15 bases lay in between. The CDR3 is 16 amino acids. The germline V gene has CDR1 SGHNT and CDR2 YENEEA. CDR3 in amino acids: CASSLGTDRSDTEAFF. For the CDR3, the DNA is TGTGCCAGCAGCTTAGGTACTGACAGGTCGGACACTGAAGCTTTCTTT.

The chain carries TRBV19 and TRBJ1-2, with TRBD1 matching 7 bases. The CDR3 consists of 14 residues. J lost 4 bases, V lost 5 bases, and 7 bases had no gene match. The germline CDR1 and CDR2 sequences are LNHDA and SQIVND (reference sequence). CDR3 amino acids: CASSPRQGTYGYTF. The CDR3 DNA reads TGTGCCAGTAGTCCTAGACAGGGAACCTATGGCTACACCTTC.

The chain couples TRBV6-1 to TRBJ2-1; TRBD2 matches at 7 bases. Germline V CDR1 and CDR2: MNHNS, SASEGT. CDR3 length: 18 amino acids. J was trimmed by 4 bases and V by 2 bases; bases with no gene match: 14. The CDR3 coding sequence is TGTGCCAGCAGTGAATTTGCTGGGGTAGCGGGTCCATACAATGAGCAGTTCTTC. Its protein is CASSEFAGVAGPYNEQFF.

This clone was recorded once. V usage is TRBV11-3 and J usage is TRBJ2-7; no clear D. V was cut by 1 base and J by 7 bases, with 11 bases left in between. Germline CDR1 reads SGHNT; CDR2 reads YENEEA. This CDR3 contains 13 residues. CDR3 bases: TGTGCCAGCAGCTTAGGAGGATCCGGAGAGCAGTACTTC. It codes for CASSLGGSGEQYF.

This clone showed up just a few times. This CDR3 is CASSLQSTGPANEKLFF. In DNA form, the CDR3 reads TGTGCCAGCAGCCTCCAGTCGACAGGGCCAGCTAATGAAAAACTGTTTTTT. The chain employs TRBV5-4 and TRBJ1-4; 7 nucleotides align to TRBD1. Unmatched junction bases numbered 12, after V lost 4 bases and J lost 3 bases. The V gene's germline CDR1 is SGHNT and CDR2 YYREEE (reference sequence). The CDR3 loop spans 17 amino acids.

This CDR3 reads CASSPIRFGTDTQYF. CDR3 coding DNA: TGTGCCAGCAGCCCAATCAGGTTTGGCACAGATACGCAGTATTTT. V gene TRBV7-9 combines with J gene TRBJ2-3; D remains ambiguous. V was pared by 5 bases and J by 1 base, with 13 bases between. This CDR3 is built from 15 residues. Germline-derived CDR1 and CDR2 are SEHNR and FQNEAQ (reference sequence).

The chain combines TRBV10-1 with TRBJ2-1, with D maybe TRBD2 (6 bases). The germline gives CDR1 WNHNN, CDR2 SYGVQD (reference sequence). The CDR3 sequence is 17 residues long. The V end was cut by 3 bases, the J end by 4 bases, with 19 bases between. The CDR3: CASSEGSGGGSYNEQFF. DNA of the CDR3: TGCGCCAGCAGTGAAGGAAGCGGAGGAGGGAGTTACAATGAGCAGTTCTTC.

A note on this clone: The same CDR3 can be traced to other DNA sequences in this sample. The V gene is TRBV5-1, the J gene TRBJ2-1, with TRBD2 matching 8 bases. The V gene end was trimmed by 0 bases and the J gene end by 10 bases; junction bases not matched to a gene: 3. The V gene's germline CDR1 is SGHRS and CDR2 YFSETQ. The CDR3 extends over 13 amino acids. Here the CDR3 DNA reads TGCGCCAGCAGCTTGGGACTAGCGAACGAGCAGTTCTTC. It codes for CASSLGLANEQFF.

The chain recombines TRBV5-1 with TRBJ2-7; TRBD1 matches at 8 bases. This CDR3 has 14 amino acids. The V and J ends lost 0 bases and 5 bases, in that order; junction bases with no gene match: 4. Germline V gene sequence: CDR1 SGHRS, CDR2 YFSETQ. The CDR3 protein is CASSLAGGVDEQYF. CDR3 in DNA: TGCGCCAGCAGCTTGGCAGGGGGCGTGGACGAGCAGTACTTC.

The V call is TRBV4-3, the J call TRBJ1-2; TRBD1 aligns across 8 bases. CDR1 and CDR2 from the germline V gene are LGHNA and YSLEER. The CDR3 loop spans 15 amino acids. J lost 8 bases, V lost 2 bases, and 10 bases had no gene match. The DNA of the CDR3 is TGCGCCAGCAGCCAAATTGGACAGGGAAGGCGCGGCTACACCTTC. Protein sequence: CASSQIGQGRRGYTF.

The rearrangement uses TRBV7-9 and TRBJ2-7; the match to TRBD2 covers 10 bases. Germline V gives CDR1 SEHNR, CDR2 FQNEAQ (reference sequence). This CDR3 is built from 17 residues. V shed 4 bases, J shed 5 bases, and the junction held 14 bases outside the gene matches. The CDR3 spells CASSSLKAIAGGHEQYF. DNA of the CDR3: TGTGCCAGCAGCTCCTTAAAAGCCATAGCGGGAGGCCACGAGCAGTACTTC. Variable domain in full (rest from reference TRBV7-9 and TRBJ2-7): DTGVSQNPRHKITKRGQNVTFRCDPISEHNRLYWYRQTLGQGPEFLTYFQNEAQLEKSRLLSDRFSAERPKGSFSTLEIQRTEQGDSAMYLCASSSLKAIAGGHEQYFGPGTRLTVT.

The rearrangement uses TRBV7-8 and TRBJ2-1; 11 nucleotides align to TRBD1. The length of the CDR3 is 16 residues. The junction had 4 bases not matched to a gene; V was cut back by 6 bases and J by 0 bases. The germline V gene has CDR1 SGHVS and CDR2 FQNEAQ. CDR3 in amino acids: CASRPGTGGSYNEQFF. CDR3 sequence (DNA): TGTGCCAGCAGACCAGGGACAGGGGGCTCCTACAATGAGCAGTTCTTC.

This clone came up a few times. The CDR3 DNA reads as TGTGCCAGCACCTTAGTCGGGGGTGGTACTGAAGCTTTCTTT. It translates to CASTLVGGGTEAFF. The chain links TRBV6-6 to TRBJ1-1, with D tentatively TRBD1 (5 bases). This CDR3 is 14 amino acids long. V was clipped by 7 bases and J by 5 bases, with 17 bases between them. CDR1 is MNHNY and CDR2 is SVGAGI in the germline V gene (reference sequence).

The CDR3 is CASSNPGGQVYEQYF. CDR3 in DNA: TGTGCCAGTAGTAATCCTGGGGGACAGGTATACGAGCAGTACTTC. The chain has TRBV19 and TRBJ2-7; 8 nucleotides match TRBD1. Germline V gene data show CDR1 as LNHDA and CDR2 as SQIVND (reference sequence). Unmatched junction bases numbered 9, after V lost 4 bases and J lost 4 bases. The CDR3 has 15 amino acids.

This clone has ten or more counts. V is TRBV7-2 and J is TRBJ1-1; 7 bases map to TRBD1. In germline, CDR1 is SGHTA, CDR2 FQGNSA. CDR3 size: 15 residues. V dropped 1 base and J dropped 3; count of bases not matched to a gene: 5. CDR3 residues: CASSLDGTAHTEAFF. As DNA, the CDR3 is TGTGCCAGCAGCTTAGACGGGACAGCCCACACTGAAGCTTTCTTT.

The V and J genes are TRBV24-1 and TRBJ2-7; 14 bases agree with TRBD2. Germline-derived CDR1 and CDR2 are KGHDR and SFDVKD. This CDR3 has 16 amino acids. Trimming cost V 7 bases and J 3 bases; bases outside gene matches: 7. The DNA for the CDR3 is TGTGCCACCAGGAATCCCGGGACTAGCGGGAGCTACGAGCAGTACTTC. Encoded protein: CATRNPGTSGSYEQYF.

This clone was seen more than once but under ten times. The J gene is TRBJ1-6, the V gene TRBV5-1, with D perhaps matching TRBD1 (6 bases). The CDR3 is 14 amino acids. The V gene's germline CDR1 is SGHRS and CDR2 YFSETQ. V was clipped by 0 bases and J by 8 bases, with 9 bases between them. The CDR3, as DNA: TGCGCCAGCAGCTTGGAACAGGGTTATTCACCCCTCCACTTT. Encoded protein: CASSLEQGYSPLHF.

The CDR3 here is CASSLALGLAGSEQYF. The DNA of the CDR3 is TGCGCCAGCAGCTTGGCTTTGGGACTAGCGGGATCCGAGCAGTACTTC. This sequence joins TRBV5-1 and TRBJ2-7, with 13 nucleotides matching TRBD2. The CDR3 covers 16 residues. After removal of 0 bases from V and 6 bases from J, the junction contained 6 bases not matched to a gene. Per germline, CDR1 SGHRS and CDR2 YFSETQ.

The chain uses TRBV29-1 and TRBJ1-2, with D maybe TRBD1 (6 bases). There are 13 residues in the CDR3. Per germline, CDR1 SQVTM and CDR2 ANQGSEA. With 6 bases removed from V and 4 bases from J, the gap between germline ends came to 15 bases. CDR3 region: CSVRRDIFYGYTF. The CDR3 nucleotides are TGCAGCGTGCGCCGGGACATCTTCTATGGCTACACCTTC.

This clone occurred once. The rearrangement uses TRBV5-5 and TRBJ2-7; D call uncertain. The germline V gene has CDR1 SGHKS and CDR2 YYEKEE (reference sequence). CDR3 length: 13 residues. V was cut by 0 bases and J by 4 bases, with 8 bases left in between. CDR3 sequence reads: CASSLAMEYEQYF. The CDR3, as DNA: TGTGCCAGCAGCTTGGCCATGGAGTACGAGCAGTACTTC.

In its sample, this clone was seen a few times. This chain uses TRBV4-2 with TRBJ2-7, with 7 bases aligning to TRBD2. The germline CDR1 and CDR2 sequences are LGHNA and YNFKEQ. CDR3 length: 15 amino acids. J gave up 3 bases and V 0 bases, and 5 bases lay outside the gene matches. CDR3 nucleotide sequence: TGTGCCAGCAGCCAAGAGGCTAGCGGACACTACGAGCAGTACTTC. It codes for CASSQEASGHYEQYF.

The chain combines TRBV24-1 with TRBJ2-3, with 10 bases matching TRBD2. The CDR3 loop spans 17 amino acids. J was trimmed by 0 bases and V by 2 bases; bases with no gene match: 4. Germline CDR1 reads KGHDR; CDR2 reads SFDVKD. DNA for the CDR3: TGTGCCACCAGTGATTGGACTAGCGGTTTGAGCACAGATACGCAGTATTTT. Translated, it gives CATSDWTSGLSTDTQYF.

The table lists this clone with a count of one. The chain has TRBV28 and TRBJ2-1; D might be TRBD2 (5 bases). Trimming left V 7 bases short and J 3 bases short, with 16 bases between. The CDR3 consists of 15 residues. From germline, CDR1 is MDHEN and CDR2 SYDVKM. CDR3 region: CASTKVTINYNEQFF. CDR3 sequence (DNA): TGTGCCAGCACGAAAGTGACTATAAACTACAATGAGCAGTTCTTC.